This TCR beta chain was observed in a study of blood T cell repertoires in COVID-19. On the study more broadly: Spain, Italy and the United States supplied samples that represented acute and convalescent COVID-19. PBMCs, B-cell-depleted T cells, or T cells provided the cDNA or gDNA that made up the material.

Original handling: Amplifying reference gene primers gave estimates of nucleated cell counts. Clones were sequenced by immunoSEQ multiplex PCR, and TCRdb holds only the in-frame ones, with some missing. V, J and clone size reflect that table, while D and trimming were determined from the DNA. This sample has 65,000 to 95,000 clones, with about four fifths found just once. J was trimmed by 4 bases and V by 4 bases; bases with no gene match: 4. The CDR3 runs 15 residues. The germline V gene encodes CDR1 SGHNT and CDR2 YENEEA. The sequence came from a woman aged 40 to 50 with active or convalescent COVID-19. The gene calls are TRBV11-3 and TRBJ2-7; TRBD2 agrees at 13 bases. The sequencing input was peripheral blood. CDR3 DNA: TGTGCCAGCAGCTCGGGACTAGCGGGACTGTACGAGCAGTACTTC. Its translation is CASSSGLAGLYEQYF.